One and the same sample provided the 23 T cell receptor beta chains below, sequenced in a study of T cells in Graves' hyperthyroidism and ophthalmopathy. There were TCR beta CDR3 regions amplified from RNA transcripts. HTBI primers were the set used in a first-round RT-PCR of the TCR CDR3. TCRdb processed the multiplex PCR reads anew with MiXCR; each CDR3 protein has one entry. The repertoire includes 500,000 to 650,000 distinct CDR3 sequences, more than 15% of them detected once, and 15% to 20% sits in the top ten. The sample consisted of blood. The receptors shown here come from a woman in her late teens or twenties with Graves' ophthalmopathy.

This clonotype was picked up many times. The CDR3 protein is CASSLTGGTYEQYF. The CDR3 nucleotides read TGCGCCAGCAGCTTGACGGGGGGTACCTACGAGCAGTACTTC. The chain recombines TRBV5-1 with TRBJ2-7; 7 bases are a match to TRBD2. Unmatched junction bases numbered 3, after V lost 1 base and J lost 2 bases. The CDR3 extends over 14 amino acids. CDR1 SGHRS and CDR2 YFSETQ come from the germline V gene.

CDR3 sequence: CASSTRLGATGDEQFF. Written as DNA, the CDR3 is TGTGCCAGCAGCACCCGCCTGGGCGCGACGGGGGATGAGCAGTTCTTC. The chain couples TRBV7-9 to TRBJ2-1, with D perhaps TRBD2 (6 bases). Trimming left V 5 bases short and J 8 bases short, with 22 bases between. This CDR3 is 16 amino acids long. CDR1 SEHNR and CDR2 FQNEAQ come from the germline V gene (reference sequence). The whole variable domain, remainder taken from reference TRBV7-9 and TRBJ2-1, is DTGVSQNPRHKITKRGQNVTFRCDPISEHNRLYWYRQTLGQGPEFLTYFQNEAQLEKSRLLSDRFSAERPKGSFSTLEIQRTEQGDSAMYLCASSTRLGATGDEQFFGPGTRLTVL.

This clonotype was seen a handful of times. The chain joins TRBV12-3 or TRBV12-4 to TRBJ1-3; D unclear. The CDR3 is made up of 14 amino acids. Between the trimmed V and J ends, which lost 5 bases and 2 bases, there was a span of 10 bases. CDR3 sequence: CASSADPPGNTIYF. The CDR3 DNA is TGTGCCAGCAGTGCCGATCCCCCTGGAAACACCATATATTTT.

This clonotype was seen ten or more times. This sequence joins TRBV9 and TRBJ2-7; D may be TRBD1 (6 bases). The CDR3 sequence is 15 residues long. CDR1 is SGDLS, CDR2 YYNGEE, per germline. Trimming pared 3 bases from V and 4 bases from J, leaving 17 bases between. CDR3 sequence reads: CASSARVQGFYEQYF. The DNA of the CDR3 is TGTGCCAGCAGCGCCCGGGTCCAGGGGTTTTACGAGCAGTACTTC.

This clonotype has just a few counts. This rearrangement joins TRBV4-1 to TRBJ2-7, with D perhaps being TRBD1 or TRBD2 (5 bases each). The CDR3 is made up of 14 amino acids. Looked up from germline, CDR1 is MGHRA and CDR2 is YSYEKL. The germline V and J ends were trimmed by 0 bases and 7 bases, with 13 bases remaining between them. The CDR3 nucleotides read TGCGCCAGCAGCCAAGATTTGAGGGGCTGGGAGCAGTACTTC. Protein product: CASSQDLRGWEQYF.

There are many counts of this clonotype. This rearrangement joins TRBV27 to TRBJ2-3; D not certain. Deletions cut 4 bases from V and 4 bases from J, with 15 bases between. CDR1 is MNHEY, CDR2 SMNVEV, per germline (reference sequence). This CDR3 comprises 15 residues. CDR3 residues: CASSSMSLHADTQYF. The CDR3 nucleotides are TGTGCCAGCAGTTCGATGTCCCTACATGCAGATACGCAGTATTTT.

This clonotype was recorded a few times. The V gene is TRBV9, the J gene TRBJ2-1; 16 bases match TRBD2. The CDR3 sequence is 16 residues long. Germline V CDR1 and CDR2: SGDLS, YYNGEE. J lost 9 bases, V lost 3 bases, and 6 bases had no gene match. CDR3 amino acids: CASSAGLAGGLGEQFF. The CDR3 region has the DNA TGTGCCAGCAGCGCGGGACTAGCGGGGGGGCTGGGTGAGCAGTTCTTC.

This clonotype was recorded at least ten times. The chain combines TRBV19 with TRBJ1-1; D uncertain. The V end lost 3 bases, the J end lost 7 bases, and 15 bases lay between the germline ends. Germline V gene sequence: CDR1 LNHDA, CDR2 SQIVND (reference sequence). The CDR3 is 14 residues long. The CDR3 DNA reads TGTGCCAGTAGTATGGAGGTTCAATTGAGTGAAGCTTTCTTT. Translated, it gives CASSMEVQLSEAFF.

This clonotype was seen many times. CDR3 in DNA: TGTGCCATCAGTGAGCTAGGGCAGGGTATCGGCTATGGCTACACCTTC. It specifies CAISELGQGIGYGYTF. V and J are TRBV10-3 and TRBJ1-2, with D maybe TRBD1 (5 bases). CDR1 and CDR2 from the germline V gene are ENHRY and SYGVKD. With 2 bases removed from V and 4 bases from J, the gap between germline ends came to 17 bases. CDR3 length: 16 amino acids.

V is TRBV30 and J is TRBJ2-1; 7 nucleotides agree with TRBD1. The trim removed 2 bases at V and 0 bases at J, leaving 7 bases unmatched. Germline V CDR1 and CDR2: GTSNPN, SVGIG (reference sequence). CDR3 length: 16 residues. The CDR3 here is CAWSKRGQPSYNEQFF. CDR3 DNA: TGTGCCTGGAGTAAGAGGGGACAGCCCTCCTACAATGAGCAGTTCTTC. Full variable domain (missing parts from reference TRBV30 and TRBJ2-1): SQTIHQWPATLVQPVGSPLSLECTVEGTSNPNLYWYRQAAGRGLQLLFYSVGIGQISSEVPQNLSASRPQDRQFILSSKKLLLSDSGFYLCAWSKRGQPSYNEQFFGPGTRLTVL.

This clonotype was detected ten times or more. The chain employs TRBV6-1 and TRBJ1-5, with D unclear. This CDR3 has 14 amino acids. Trimming cost V 0 bases and J 2 bases, with 5 bases left between them. CDR1 and CDR2 from the germline V gene are MNHNS and SASEGT. This CDR3 is CASSEASGNQPQHF. The CDR3 DNA follows: TGTGCCAGCAGTGAAGCCTCCGGCAATCAGCCCCAGCATTTT.

CDR3 sequence: CASTGGALDTQYF. The CDR3 DNA is TGTGCCAGCACCGGGGGGGCGCTAGATACGCAGTATTTT. This chain uses TRBV5-4 with TRBJ2-3; 8 nucleotides agree with TRBD2. V gave up 6 bases and J gave up 5 bases; unmatched junction bases: 5. The CDR3 spans 13 residues. The germline V gene encodes CDR1 SGHNT and CDR2 YYREEE (reference sequence).

The V call is TRBV27, the J call TRBJ1-4; no clear D gene. Deletions cut 4 bases from V and 7 bases from J, with 16 bases between. CDR1 MNHEY and CDR2 SMNVEV come from the germline V gene (reference sequence). The CDR3 has 15 residues. CDR3 residues: CASSSRWAISEKLFF. Here the CDR3 DNA reads TGTGCCAGCAGTTCCCGTTGGGCTATATCTGAAAAACTGTTTTTT.

V gene TRBV7-6 combines with J gene TRBJ2-3; 9 nucleotides line up with TRBD2. The germline V gene encodes CDR1 SGHVS and CDR2 FNYEAQ. This CDR3 comprises 17 residues. Trimming cost V 2 bases and J 0 bases; bases outside gene matches: 6. The CDR3 bases are TGTGCCAGCAGCTTACCTCAGCGGGGGGAGAGCACAGATACGCAGTATTTT. This gives the protein CASSLPQRGESTDTQYF.

This clonotype was observed many times. CDR3 sequence (DNA): TGTGCCAGCAGTTTCGAGCGCCACTACGAGCAGTACTTC. Translating it yields CASSFERHYEQYF. The chain carries TRBV27 and TRBJ2-7, with D unclear. Germline loops: CDR1 MNHEY, CDR2 SMNVEV (reference sequence). CDR3 length: 13 amino acids. V was pared by 3 bases and J by 3 bases, with 9 bases between.

The CDR3 is CASSAPLGRNEKTQYF. The DNA of the CDR3 is TGTGCCAGCAGCGCACCCTTGGGGCGGAATGAAAAGACCCAGTACTTC. The chain combines TRBV5-6 with TRBJ2-5; perhaps TRBD1 as D (5 bases). This CDR3 contains 16 residues. Germline V CDR1 and CDR2: SGHDT, YYEEEE. Trimming took off 4 bases at V and 6 bases at J, with 22 bases between the two ends.

This clonotype occurred a few times. This chain connects TRBV7-2 to TRBJ1-1; 7 nucleotides align to TRBD1. The CDR3 length is 16 residues. V dropped 2 bases and J dropped 3; count of bases not matched to a gene: 9. Germline V gene data show CDR1 as SGHTA and CDR2 as FQGNSA. CDR3 in amino acids: CASSLSVRQGDTEAFF. The CDR3 DNA reads as TGTGCCAGCAGCTTATCCGTTCGACAGGGAGACACTGAAGCTTTCTTT.

This clonotype was found a few times. This chain links TRBV28 with TRBJ2-3; D is possibly TRBD2 (6 bases). The CDR3 totals 13 residues. Trimming stripped 6 bases from V and 2 bases from J, with 9 bases between. From germline, CDR1 is MDHEN and CDR2 SYDVKM. For the CDR3, the DNA is TGTGCCAGCAGGGCGGGATCCACAGATACGCAGTATTTT. It specifies CASRAGSTDTQYF.

This clonotype was counted many times. The rearrangement links TRBV7-9 to TRBJ1-2; D gene ambiguous. Trimming shortened V by 5 bases and J by 1 base, and 17 bases separated the two germline ends. Germline CDR1 and CDR2: SEHNR and FQNEAQ (reference sequence). CDR3 length: 16 residues. The CDR3 reads CASSPPLSLINYGYTF. CDR3 DNA: TGTGCCAGCAGCCCCCCTCTTAGCCTTATTAACTATGGCTACACCTTC.

The sample holds many counts of this clonotype. CDR3 coding DNA: TGTGCCAGCAGTGAAAAGGGACAGGCGAACACTGAAGCTTTCTTT. This encodes CASSEKGQANTEAFF. The V and J genes are TRBV6-1 and TRBJ1-1; 8 nucleotides match TRBD1. This CDR3 contains 15 residues. In germline, CDR1 is MNHNS, CDR2 SASEGT. The V and J ends lost 2 bases and 1 base, in that order; junction bases with no gene match: 3.

This clonotype was seen many times. J is TRBJ2-5 and V is TRBV13; no reliable D call. Germline CDR1 reads PRHDT; CDR2 reads FYEKMQ (reference sequence). V lost 4 bases, J lost 3 bases, and 9 bases lay in between. The CDR3 contains 13 residues. CDR3: CASSSPGEETQYF. DNA for the CDR3: TGTGCCAGCAGCTCACCGGGCGAAGAGACCCAGTACTTC.

This chain links TRBV27 with TRBJ2-1; D possibly corresponds to TRBD2 (7 bases). Germline CDR1 is MNHEY and CDR2 is SMNVEV (reference sequence). V was pared by 3 bases and J by 0 bases, with 15 bases between. The CDR3 has 17 residues. For the CDR3, the DNA is TGTGCCAGCAGTTTGGGGACGGGGGGCTACTCCTACAATGAGCAGTTCTTC. Its protein product is CASSLGTGGYSYNEQFF.

V usage is TRBV11-2 and J usage is TRBJ1-6, with 7 bases fitting TRBD1. Germline values: CDR1 SGHAT, CDR2 FQNNGV. With 5 bases clipped from V and 10 bases from J, the junction kept 14 bases outside the gene matches. This CDR3 spans 16 amino acids. DNA of the CDR3: TGTGCCAGCAGCCAATACCACAGGGGACGATACTCACCCCTCCACTTT. It specifies CASSQYHRGRYSPLHF. Full variable domain (remainder filled in from reference TRBV11-2 and TRBJ1-6): EAGVAQSPRYKIIEKRQSVAFWCNPISGHATLYWYQQILGQGPKLLIQFQNNGVVDDSQLPKDRFSAERLKGVDSTLKIQPAKLEDSAVYLCASSQYHRGRYSPLHFGNGTRLTVT.